The clone carrying this TCR beta chain is a singleton in its sample. Original methodology: Amplification of reference gene primers was used by the study to estimate nucleated cell counts. The data were produced by immunoSEQ multiplex PCR, yet TCRdb's version contains in-frame clones alone and is incomplete. V and J calls and clone size are those listed in that table; D and trimming were worked out from the DNA. This sample carries around 110,000 clones, around four fifths of them seen once, and the ten largest clones take 7.5%. V lost 2 bases, J lost 1 base, and 2 bases stayed unmatched. The germline CDR1 and CDR2 sequences are GTSNPN and SVGIG (reference sequence). The CDR3 covers 14 residues. This sample stems from a study of blood T cell repertoires in COVID-19. Study-level background: The samples span acute and convalescent COVID-19 from the United States, Italy and Spain. Sample material is recorded as cDNA or gDNA derived from T cells, B-cell-depleted T cells, or PBMCs.

This receptor was obtained from a man in his 70s with active or convalescent COVID-19. The V call is TRBV30, the J call TRBJ2-3, with 8 bases aligning to TRBD2. Input material: peripheral blood. In nucleotides, the CDR3 is TGTGCCTGGAGTAACGGGGGGGGCACAGATACGCAGTATTTT. This gives the protein CAWSNGGGTDTQYF.